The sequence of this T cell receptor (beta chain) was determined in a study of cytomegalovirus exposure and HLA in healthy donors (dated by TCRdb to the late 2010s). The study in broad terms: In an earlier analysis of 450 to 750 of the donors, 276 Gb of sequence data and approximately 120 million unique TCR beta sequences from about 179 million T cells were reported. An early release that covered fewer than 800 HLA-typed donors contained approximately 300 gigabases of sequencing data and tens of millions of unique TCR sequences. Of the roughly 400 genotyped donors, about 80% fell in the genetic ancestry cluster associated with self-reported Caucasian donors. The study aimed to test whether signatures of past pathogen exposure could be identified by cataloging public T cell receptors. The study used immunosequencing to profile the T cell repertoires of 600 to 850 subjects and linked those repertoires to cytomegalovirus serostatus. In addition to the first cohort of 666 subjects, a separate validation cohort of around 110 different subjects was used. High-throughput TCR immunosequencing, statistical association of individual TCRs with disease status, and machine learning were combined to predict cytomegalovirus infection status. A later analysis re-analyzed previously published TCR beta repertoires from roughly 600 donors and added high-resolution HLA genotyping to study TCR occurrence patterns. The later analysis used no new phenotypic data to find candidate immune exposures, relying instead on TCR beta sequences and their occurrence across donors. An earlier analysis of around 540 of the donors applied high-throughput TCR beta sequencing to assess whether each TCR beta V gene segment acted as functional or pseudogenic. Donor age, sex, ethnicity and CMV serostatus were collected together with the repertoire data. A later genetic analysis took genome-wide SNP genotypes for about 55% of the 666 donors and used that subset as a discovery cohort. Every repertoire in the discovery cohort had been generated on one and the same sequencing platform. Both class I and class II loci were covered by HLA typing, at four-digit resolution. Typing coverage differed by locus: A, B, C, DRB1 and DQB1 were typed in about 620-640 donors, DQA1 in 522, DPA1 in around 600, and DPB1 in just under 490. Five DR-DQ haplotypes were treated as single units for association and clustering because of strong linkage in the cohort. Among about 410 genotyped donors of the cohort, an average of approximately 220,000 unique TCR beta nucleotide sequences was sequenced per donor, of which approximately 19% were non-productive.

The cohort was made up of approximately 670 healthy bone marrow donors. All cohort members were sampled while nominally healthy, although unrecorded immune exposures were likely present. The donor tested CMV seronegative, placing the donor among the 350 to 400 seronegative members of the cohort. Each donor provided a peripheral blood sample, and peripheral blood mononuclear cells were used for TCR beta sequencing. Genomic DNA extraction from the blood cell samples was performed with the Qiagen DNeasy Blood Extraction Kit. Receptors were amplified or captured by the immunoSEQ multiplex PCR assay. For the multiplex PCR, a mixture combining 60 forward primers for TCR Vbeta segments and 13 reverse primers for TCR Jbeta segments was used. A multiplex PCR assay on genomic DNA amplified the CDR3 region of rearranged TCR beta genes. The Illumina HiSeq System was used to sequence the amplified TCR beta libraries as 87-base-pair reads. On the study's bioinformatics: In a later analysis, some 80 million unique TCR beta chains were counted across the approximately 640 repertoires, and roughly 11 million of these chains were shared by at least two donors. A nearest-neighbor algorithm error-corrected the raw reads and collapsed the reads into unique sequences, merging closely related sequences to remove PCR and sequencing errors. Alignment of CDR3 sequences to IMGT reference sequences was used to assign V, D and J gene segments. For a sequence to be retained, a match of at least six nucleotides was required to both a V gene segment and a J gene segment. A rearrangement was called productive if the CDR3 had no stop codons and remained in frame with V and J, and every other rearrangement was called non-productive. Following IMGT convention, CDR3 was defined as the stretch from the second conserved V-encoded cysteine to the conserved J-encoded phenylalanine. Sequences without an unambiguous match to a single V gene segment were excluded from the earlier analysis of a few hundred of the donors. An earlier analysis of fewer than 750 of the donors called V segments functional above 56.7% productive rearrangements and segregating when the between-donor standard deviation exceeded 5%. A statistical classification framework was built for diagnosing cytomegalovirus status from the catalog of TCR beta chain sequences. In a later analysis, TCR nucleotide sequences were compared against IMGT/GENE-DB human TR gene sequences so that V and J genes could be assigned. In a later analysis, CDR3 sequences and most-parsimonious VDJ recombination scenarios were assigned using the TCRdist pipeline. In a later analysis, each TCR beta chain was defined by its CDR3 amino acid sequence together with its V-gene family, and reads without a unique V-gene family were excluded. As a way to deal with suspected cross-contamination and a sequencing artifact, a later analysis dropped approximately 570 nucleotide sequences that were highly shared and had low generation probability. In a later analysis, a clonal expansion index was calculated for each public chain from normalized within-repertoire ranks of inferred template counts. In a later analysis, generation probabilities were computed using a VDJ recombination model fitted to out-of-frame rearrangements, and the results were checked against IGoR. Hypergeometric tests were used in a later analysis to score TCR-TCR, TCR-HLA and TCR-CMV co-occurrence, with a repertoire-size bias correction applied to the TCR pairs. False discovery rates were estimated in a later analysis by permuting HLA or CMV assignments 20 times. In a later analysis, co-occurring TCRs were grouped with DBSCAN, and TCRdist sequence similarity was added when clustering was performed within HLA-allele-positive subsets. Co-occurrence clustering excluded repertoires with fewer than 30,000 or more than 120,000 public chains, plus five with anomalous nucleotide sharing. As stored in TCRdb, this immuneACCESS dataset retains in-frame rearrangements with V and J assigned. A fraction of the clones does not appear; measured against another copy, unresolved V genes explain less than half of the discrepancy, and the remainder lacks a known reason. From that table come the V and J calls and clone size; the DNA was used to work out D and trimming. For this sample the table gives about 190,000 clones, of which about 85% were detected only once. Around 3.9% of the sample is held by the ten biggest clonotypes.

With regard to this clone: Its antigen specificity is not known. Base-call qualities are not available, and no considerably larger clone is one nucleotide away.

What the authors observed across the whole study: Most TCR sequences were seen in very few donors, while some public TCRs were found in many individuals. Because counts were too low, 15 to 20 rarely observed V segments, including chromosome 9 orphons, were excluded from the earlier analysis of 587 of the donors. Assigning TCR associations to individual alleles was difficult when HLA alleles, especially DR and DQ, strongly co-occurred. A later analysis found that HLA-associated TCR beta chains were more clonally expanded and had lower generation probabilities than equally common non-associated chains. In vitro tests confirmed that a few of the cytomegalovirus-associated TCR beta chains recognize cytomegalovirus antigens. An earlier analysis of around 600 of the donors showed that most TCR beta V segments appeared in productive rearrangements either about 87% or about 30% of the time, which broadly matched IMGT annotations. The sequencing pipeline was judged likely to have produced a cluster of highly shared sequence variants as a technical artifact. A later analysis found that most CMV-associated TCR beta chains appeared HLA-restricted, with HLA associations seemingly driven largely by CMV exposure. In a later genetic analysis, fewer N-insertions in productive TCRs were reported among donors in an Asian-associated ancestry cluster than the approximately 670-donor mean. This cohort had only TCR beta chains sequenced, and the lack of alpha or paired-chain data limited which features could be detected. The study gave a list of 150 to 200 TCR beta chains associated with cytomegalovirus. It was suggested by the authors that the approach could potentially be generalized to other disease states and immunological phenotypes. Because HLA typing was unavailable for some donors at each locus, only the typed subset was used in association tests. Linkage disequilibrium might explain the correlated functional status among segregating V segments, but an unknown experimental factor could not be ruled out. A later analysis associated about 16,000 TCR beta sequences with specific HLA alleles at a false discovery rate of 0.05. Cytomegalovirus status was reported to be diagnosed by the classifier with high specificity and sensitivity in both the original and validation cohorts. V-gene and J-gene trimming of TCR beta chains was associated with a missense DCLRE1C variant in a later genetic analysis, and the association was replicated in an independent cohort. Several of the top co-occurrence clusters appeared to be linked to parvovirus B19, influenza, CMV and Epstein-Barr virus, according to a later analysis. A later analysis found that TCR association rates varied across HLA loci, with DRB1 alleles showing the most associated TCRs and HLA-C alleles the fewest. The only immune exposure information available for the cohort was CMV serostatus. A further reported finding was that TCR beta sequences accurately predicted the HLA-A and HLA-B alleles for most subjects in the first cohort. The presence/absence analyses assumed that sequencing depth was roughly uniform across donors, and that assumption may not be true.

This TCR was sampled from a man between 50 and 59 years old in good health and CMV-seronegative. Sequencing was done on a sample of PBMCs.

CDR3 region: CASSPPEKGASGELFF. The DNA sequence is given as TGTGCCAGCTCACCACCCGAGAAGGGGGCGAGCGGGGAGCTGTTTTTT. The chain couples TRBV18 to TRBJ2-2; 7 nucleotides in the junction match TRBD1. CDR1 and CDR2 were assigned from the germline V gene as KGHSH and LQKENI. At the junction V is shortened by 0 bases and J by 7 bases; bases outside the gene matches: 8. There are 16 amino acids in the CDR3, from cysteine to phenylalanine inclusive. The read is trimmed to its CDR3 DNA, 48 bases read in frame from base 1.